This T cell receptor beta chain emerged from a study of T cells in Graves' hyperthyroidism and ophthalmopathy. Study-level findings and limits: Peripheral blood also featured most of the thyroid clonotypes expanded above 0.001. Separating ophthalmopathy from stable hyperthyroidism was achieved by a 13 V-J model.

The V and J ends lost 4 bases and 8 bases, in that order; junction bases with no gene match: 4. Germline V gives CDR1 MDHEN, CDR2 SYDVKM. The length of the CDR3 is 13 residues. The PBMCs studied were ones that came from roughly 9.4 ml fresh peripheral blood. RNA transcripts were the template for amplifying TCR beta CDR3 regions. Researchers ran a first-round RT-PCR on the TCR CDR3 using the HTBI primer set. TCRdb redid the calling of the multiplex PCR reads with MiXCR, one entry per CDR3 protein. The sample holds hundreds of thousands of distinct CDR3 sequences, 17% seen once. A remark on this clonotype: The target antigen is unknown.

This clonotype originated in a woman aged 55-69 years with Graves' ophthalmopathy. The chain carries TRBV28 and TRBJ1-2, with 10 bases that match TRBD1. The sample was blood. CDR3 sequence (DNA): TGTGCCAGCAGTTCCGGGACAGGGGAAGGCTACACCTTC. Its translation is CASSSGTGEGYTF.